This entry is about one TCR beta chain. Additional DNA sequences in this sample encode the identical CDR3. CDR3 length: 15 amino acids. The germline gives CDR1 SGHNT, CDR2 YYREEE (reference sequence). Trimming cost V 2 bases and J 2 bases; bases outside gene matches: 3. These data are taken from a study of shared clonotypes between healthy human individuals. Study overall: Every donor yielded three CD4 naive, three CD4 memory, two CD8 naive and one CD8 memory plate.

Sequenced by immunoSEQ multiplex PCR; TCRdb stores in-frame clones only, minus some. The sample contains about 2.4 million clones, roughly 93% of which appear only once. The sample comprised naive CD4+ T cells from PBMCs. Specified subset: CD45RA+ positively selected. The origin of this receptor is a young man in good health. Some clones in this sample may be carry-over from other donors' samples. The J gene is TRBJ2-1, the V gene TRBV5-4; 8 bases align to TRBD1. CDR3: CASSLPGGTYNEQFF. CDR3 nucleotide sequence: TGTGCCAGCAGCTTACCAGGGGGCACCTACAATGAGCAGTTCTTC.